A selection of T cell receptor beta chains follows, all from one sample in a study of OX40 agonist ivuxolimab in advanced cancers. Produced via immunoSEQ multiplex PCR; TCRdb's table is partial and in-frame only. Among under 100,000 clones listed, about 88% were seen once. Sequenced material: CD4+ or CD8+ T cells sorted from blood, taken in a trial of the OX40 agonist ivuxolimab. The origin of the receptors is an adult with an advanced solid tumor such as melanoma, head and neck, liver or kidney cancer. The CDR3 runs from the conserved cysteine through the conserved F or W. D genes are given only for firm matches. Clone size is shown for a subset of rows, as once, few, many or a class of expanded clone.

abundance,d_gene,v_gene,j_gene,CDR3nt,CDR3aa
-,-,TRBV29-1,TRBJ2-3,TGCAGCGTTGTAACCCGGGGGCGCCCAGATACGCAGTATTTT,CSVVTRGRPDTQYF
-,TRBD2,TRBV6-1,TRBJ2-1,TGTGCCAGCAAGAAGCGGGAGGTATTGGATGAGCAGTTCTTC,CASKKREVLDEQFF
-,-,TRBV2,TRBJ1-5,TGTGCCAGCAGCTTGGGACAAAGCAATCAGCCCCAGCATTTT,CASSLGQSNQPQHF
-,TRBD1,TRBV5-5,TRBJ2-7,TGTGCCAGCAGCTTGGCGACAGGGGGCATCTACGAGCAGTACTTC,CASSLATGGIYEQYF
-,TRBD1,TRBV7-2,TRBJ1-2,TGTGCCAGCAGCTCTAACCGGGACAGCTATGGCTACACCTTC,CASSSNRDSYGYTF
-,TRBD1,TRBV19,TRBJ2-2,TGTGCCAGTAGTGGAAGACAGGGGTACACCGGGGAGCTGTTTTTT,CASSGRQGYTGELFF
-,-,TRBV5-5,TRBJ1-4,TGTGCCAGCAGCCTGGACAGCGTTAATGAAAAACTGTTTTTT,CASSLDSVNEKLFF
once,TRBD1,TRBV2,TRBJ2-7,TGTGCCAGCCGGGACAGGGGGTACGAGCAGTACTTC,CASRDRGYEQYF
-,-,TRBV11-2,TRBJ1-2,TGTGCCAGCAGCTTAGGGGGCGGCTACACCTTC,CASSLGGGYTF
-,TRBD1,TRBV18,TRBJ2-1,TGTGCCAGCTCACCAGGGACAGGGGCCTACAATGAGCAGTTCTTC,CASSPGTGAYNEQFF
-,-,TRBV2,TRBJ2-2,TGTGCCAGCAGTCCAGACACCGGGGAGCTGTTTTTT,CASSPDTGELFF
-,-,TRBV19,TRBJ1-5,TGTGCCAGTAGTATTTTGCAGTCAGGGAGGTATACCCAGCATTTT,CASSILQSGRYTQHF
-,-,TRBV30,TRBJ1-2,TGTGCCTGGGGGACTAGGGGGTACTATGGCTACACCTTC,CAWGTRGYYGYTF
few,TRBD2,TRBV5-6,TRBJ2-4,TGTGCCAGCAGCTGGGGACTAGCGGGAGGGCGGGACATTCAGTACTTC,CASSWGLAGGRDIQYF
-,-,TRBV19,TRBJ1-3,TGTGCCAGTAGTGTTCAGTGGGGCTGGAGCTCTGGAAACACCATATATTTT,CASSVQWGWSSGNTIYF
-,-,TRBV30,TRBJ1-5,TGTGCCTGGAGTGTACCACCGGAACTCGGGCCCCAGCATTTT,CAWSVPPELGPQHF
-,TRBD2,TRBV7-3,TRBJ2-2,TGTGCCAGCAGCTTGGGACTAGCCACCGGGGAGCTGTTTTTT,CASSLGLATGELFF
-,TRBD1,TRBV7-2,TRBJ2-5,TGTGCCAGCAGCCCCCCAGTAGCAAGTCGGGCAAGACAGGGGACCCAGTACTTC,CASSPPVASRARQGTQYF
-,TRBD2,TRBV11-2,TRBJ2-7,TGTGCCAGCAGCCGGATTAGCGGGAGGCTCTACGAGCAGTACTTC,CASSRISGRLYEQYF
few,-,TRBV5-1,TRBJ2-3,TGCGCCAGCAGCTTGGAAGGGGGAAATACAGATACGCAGTATTTT,CASSLEGGNTDTQYF
-,TRBD2,TRBV19,TRBJ2-5,TGTGCCAGTAGCTTACTAGCGGGGGCTGAGACCCAGTACTTC,CASSLLAGAETQYF
once,TRBD2,TRBV30,TRBJ2-3,TGTGCCTGGAGTTTACTCCCGGGACTAGCGGGGGGGCTGGATTTT,CAWSLLPGLAGGLDF
-,TRBD1,TRBV7-2,TRBJ1-2,TGTGCCAGCAGCTTAGGGACAGGGCGAGAAAGGAACTATGGCTACACCTTC,CASSLGTGRERNYGYTF
-,-,TRBV15,TRBJ2-3,TGTGCCACCAGCAGAGGGGGCACAGATACGCAGTATTTT,CATSRGGTDTQYF
-,-,TRBV4-2,TRBJ1-1,TGTGCCAGCAGCGGAGGGGGTATTTTGGGCACTGAAGCTTTCTTT,CASSGGGILGTEAFF
-,-,TRBV30,TRBJ1-5,TGTGCCTGGAGCCCACACCCCAATCAGCCCCAGCATTTT,CAWSPHPNQPQHF
-,-,TRBV10-3,TRBJ1-5,TGTGCCATCAGTGAGGGGCAGGGGCATCAGCCCCAGCATTTT,CAISEGQGHQPQHF
-,TRBD1,TRBV10-3,TRBJ1-1,TGTGCCATCAGTCCGGGACAGAAAGCTTTCTTT,CAISPGQKAFF
-,-,TRBV5-1,TRBJ2-5,TGCGCCAGCAGCTTGATGGAAGAGACCCAGTACTTC,CASSLMEETQYF
few,TRBD1,TRBV30,TRBJ1-1,TGTGCCTGGGAAAGGACAGGGGAAACTGAAGCTTTCTTT,CAWERTGETEAFF
-,-,TRBV6-1,TRBJ2-7,TGTGCCAGCAGTGAAAGTATAGCCTACGAGCAGTACTTC,CASSESIAYEQYF
-,-,TRBV11-2,TRBJ2-7,TGTGCCAGCAGCTGGATCCGGGAGAACGAGCAGTACTTC,CASSWIRENEQYF
-,TRBD1,TRBV27,TRBJ2-5,TGTGCCAGCAGTAAATCCCGGGACAGGAGGTTCGAGACCCAGTACTTC,CASSKSRDRRFETQYF
few,-,TRBV6-6,TRBJ1-1,TGTGCCAGCAGTTACTCGTCAGGGCACACTGAAGCTTTCTTT,CASSYSSGHTEAFF
-,-,TRBV5-1,TRBJ1-4,TGCGCCAGCAGCCTCGGAGGGTCGGCAAAACTGTTTTTT,CASSLGGSAKLFF
-,TRBD1,TRBV5-6,TRBJ1-1,TGTGCCAGCAGCTGGGGACAGGGGCGAATCCAGAACACTGAAGCTTTCTTT,CASSWGQGRIQNTEAFF
-,-,TRBV7-2,TRBJ2-6,TGTGCCAGCAGCCAGGGAGGAGCTGGGGCCAACGTCCTGACTTTC,CASSQGGAGANVLTF
-,-,TRBV6-1,TRBJ2-1,TGTGCCAGCAGGACCGGGCGGAATGAGCAGTTCTTC,CASRTGRNEQFF
-,-,TRBV10-2,TRBJ1-1,TGCGCCAGCAACACGCCGAACACTGAAGCTTTCTTT,CASNTPNTEAFF
-,-,TRBV11-2,TRBJ2-5,TGTGCCAGCAGCCGGGCTGACCCAGAGACCCAGTACTTC,CASSRADPETQYF
-,-,TRBV7-2,TRBJ2-7,TGTGCCAGCAGCTTAAGGCTGGGTTCCTCCTACGAGCAGTACTTC,CASSLRLGSSYEQYF
-,TRBD2,TRBV30,TRBJ2-5,TGTGCCTGGAGTGAATCTAGCGGGGGGGCCGCAAAGACCCAGTACTTC,CAWSESSGGAAKTQYF
-,-,TRBV11-2,TRBJ2-3,TGTGCCAGCAGCTTCTCGCGACTCACAGATACGCAGTATTTT,CASSFSRLTDTQYF
-,-,TRBV5-1,TRBJ1-4,TGCGCCAGCAGCTTGGAATTGGGGGCAAGTGAAAAACTGTTTTTT,CASSLELGASEKLFF
once,-,TRBV19,TRBJ1-2,TGTGCCAGTAGTATCCGCGACTATGGCTACACCTTC,CASSIRDYGYTF
-,-,TRBV28,TRBJ2-7,TGTGCCAGCAGTTTAGGACTCTACGAGCAGTACTTC,CASSLGLYEQYF
-,TRBD1,TRBV15,TRBJ1-1,TGTGCCACCAGCAGAGAGGGGACAGGGGGAAGGAACACTGAAGCTTTCTTT,CATSREGTGGRNTEAFF
-,TRBD2,TRBV5-4,TRBJ2-3,TGTGCCAGCAGCCCCAGACTAGCGGGAGGTCTAGATACGCAGTATTTT,CASSPRLAGGLDTQYF
-,-,TRBV27,TRBJ1-1,TGTGCCAGCAGTTATTACGGGGGGGCTCCCATGAACACTGAAGCTTTCTTT,CASSYYGGAPMNTEAFF